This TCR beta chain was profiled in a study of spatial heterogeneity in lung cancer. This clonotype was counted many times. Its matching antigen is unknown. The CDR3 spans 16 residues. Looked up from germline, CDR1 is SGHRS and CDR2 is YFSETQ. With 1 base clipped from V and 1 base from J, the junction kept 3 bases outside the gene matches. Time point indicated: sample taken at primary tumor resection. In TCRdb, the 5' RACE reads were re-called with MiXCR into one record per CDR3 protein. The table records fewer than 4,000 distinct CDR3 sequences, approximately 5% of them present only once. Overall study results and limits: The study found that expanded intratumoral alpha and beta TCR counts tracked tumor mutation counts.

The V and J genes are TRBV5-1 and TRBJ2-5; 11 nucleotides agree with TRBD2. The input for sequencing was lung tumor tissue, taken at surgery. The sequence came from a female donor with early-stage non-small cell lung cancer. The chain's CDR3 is CASSLTGTSGQETQYF. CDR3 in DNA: TGCGCCAGCAGCTTGACCGGGACTAGCGGCCAAGAGACCCAGTACTTC.